The rows below give T cell receptor beta chains drawn from one sample of a study of blood T cell repertoires in COVID-19. Profiling relied on immunoSEQ multiplex PCR, and the TCRdb table lists in-frame clones only, not all of them. The sample consists of about 280,000 clones, 86% of them appearing once. Sequencing was carried out using peripheral blood. The receptors were gathered from a woman in her sixties or seventies with COVID-19, enrolled during active disease. Both conserved end residues are part of each CDR3. A D gene is named only where the DNA matches it firmly. Size values are once, few and many counts, or a class for expanded clones, and some rows have none.

v_call	d_call	j_call	clone_size	cdr3_nt	cdr3_aa
TRBV12-5	TRBD1	TRBJ1-6	few	TGTGCTAGTGGTTTGGGACAGGGCGGGAGGAGTTCACCCCTCCACTTT	CASGLGQGGRSSPLHF
TRBV5-1	TRBD1	TRBJ2-2	.	TGCGCCAGCAGCCCCGGGACAGGGCACACCGGGGAGCTGTTTTTT	CASSPGTGHTGELFF
TRBV27	TRBD1	TRBJ2-1	.	TGTGCCAGCAGTTTCCTCCGGGACAGGGCCTACAATGAGCAGTTCTTC	CASSFLRDRAYNEQFF
TRBV3-1/TRBV3-2	.	TRBJ2-7	.	TGTGCCAGCAGCCCGAAGCCCGGACAGTCCTACGAGCAGTACTTC	CASSPKPGQSYEQYF
TRBV7-3	TRBD1	TRBJ1-1	.	TGTGCCAGCAGCTCCCGAGGGGGCCCAAGGATGAACACTGAAGCTTTCTTT	CASSSRGGPRMNTEAFF
TRBV30	.	TRBJ1-1	.	TGTGCCTGGAGTCTAACAGGGAACACTGAAGCTTTCTTT	CAWSLTGNTEAFF
TRBV20-1	TRBD1	TRBJ2-5	.	TGCAGTGCTTCACAGGGGGCGGCCGGGTACTTC	CSASQGAAGYF
TRBV12-3/TRBV12-4	.	TRBJ1-1	.	TGTGCCAGCAGTCCAACCGGGAGGGGTGAAGCTTTCTTT	CASSPTGRGEAFF
TRBV30	.	TRBJ1-1	.	TGTGCCTGGAGCGAGAGGTTGAACTCTGAAGCTTTCTTT	CAWSERLNSEAFF
TRBV18	TRBD1	TRBJ2-5	.	TGTGCCAGCTCGCCTCCCCCTCATTATGTGACAGGGTACCGAGAGACCCAGTACTTC	CASSPPPHYVTGYRETQYF
TRBV5-1	TRBD1	TRBJ1-5	few	TGCGCCAGCAGCCCCGGACAGGAAGATCAGCCCCAGCATTTT	CASSPGQEDQPQHF
TRBV6-2/TRBV6-3	TRBD2	TRBJ2-5	.	TGTGCCAGCAGTTACGGGGTAGCGGGGAACCAAGAGACCCAGTACTTC	CASSYGVAGNQETQYF
TRBV7-3	TRBD2	TRBJ2-1	.	TGTGCCAGCAGCTTAAATAGCGGGGGGTACAATGAGCAGTTCTTC	CASSLNSGGYNEQFF
TRBV18	.	TRBJ2-2	.	TGTGCCAGCTCACCACAGCGAATCACCGGGGAGCTGTTTTTT	CASSPQRITGELFF
TRBV7-9	.	TRBJ1-2	.	TGTGCCAGCAGCTTAACAGGGCGAGATGGCTACACCTTC	CASSLTGRDGYTF
TRBV6-2/TRBV6-3	.	TRBJ1-2	.	TGTGCCAGCAGTTACTCGAACGGGTATGGCTACACCTTC	CASSYSNGYGYTF
TRBV29-1	.	TRBJ1-1	.	TGCAGCGCAAAGACAGGGAACACTGAAGCTTTCTTT	CSAKTGNTEAFF
TRBV6-5	.	TRBJ2-7	once	TGTGCCAGCAGTTACGTGAGGGGGTTATCCTACGAGCAGTACTTC	CASSYVRGLSYEQYF
TRBV29-1	.	TRBJ2-3	.	TGCAGCGTTGAAGATATGGAGGACTCCACAGATACGCAGTATTTT	CSVEDMEDSTDTQYF
TRBV5-1	TRBD2	TRBJ2-1	.	TGCGCCAGCAGCCCGGGACTAGTCTCCTACAATGAGCAGTTCTTC	CASSPGLVSYNEQFF
TRBV4-1	TRBD2	TRBJ2-5	.	TGCGCCAGCAGCCAAGAAGCGGGGGGCCAAGAGACCCAGTACTTC	CASSQEAGGQETQYF
TRBV7-3	TRBD2	TRBJ2-2	.	TGTGCCAGCAGCTCCCATAGCGGGGGGAACACCGGGGAGCTGTTTTTT	CASSSHSGGNTGELFF
TRBV18	.	TRBJ1-5	.	TGTGCCAGCTCACCACTCTCTAATAGCAATCAGCCCCAGCATTTT	CASSPLSNSNQPQHF
TRBV19	.	TRBJ1-5	.	TGTGCCAGTAGTATAGGCGACAGTCAGCCCCAGCATTTT	CASSIGDSQPQHF
TRBV24-1	TRBD2	TRBJ2-3	.	TGTGCCACCTCGACTAGCGGGGGTACGGATACGCAGTATTTT	CATSTSGGTDTQYF
TRBV7-9	TRBD2	TRBJ2-1	.	TGTGCCAGCAGAACTAGCGGGGGCAATGAGCAGTTCTTC	CASRTSGGNEQFF
TRBV5-1	TRBD1	TRBJ1-2	.	TGCGCCAGCAGCTCCCGCCAAGGACAGGCCTCCTATGGCTACACCTTC	CASSSRQGQASYGYTF
TRBV28	.	TRBJ2-2	.	TGTGCCAGCAGTTTATACTGGACAGCGATGAACACCGGGGAGCTGTTTTTT	CASSLYWTAMNTGELFF
TRBV6-5	.	TRBJ2-3	.	TGTGCCAGCAGGAGGACAGCTAGCACAGATACGCAGTATTTT	CASRRTASTDTQYF
TRBV5-1	TRBD2	TRBJ2-1	.	TGCGCCAGCAGCTTAAATAGCGGGGGAAACAATGAGCAGTTCTTC	CASSLNSGGNNEQFF
TRBV7-2	.	TRBJ2-3	.	TGTGCCAGCAGCTTAATGGGACAAAGCACAGATACGCAGTATTTT	CASSLMGQSTDTQYF
TRBV20-1	.	TRBJ2-2	.	TGCAGTGCTAGTGGTAATACGAACACCGGGGAGCTGTTTTTT	CSASGNTNTGELFF
TRBV5-8	.	TRBJ2-3	.	TGTGCCAGCAGCCGGCCAGGGTTTAGCACAGATACGCAGTATTTT	CASSRPGFSTDTQYF
TRBV11-2	.	TRBJ1-3	once	TGTGCCAGCAGCTTGGTAGGGGAAAACACCATATATTTT	CASSLVGENTIYF
TRBV7-8	TRBD1	TRBJ2-6	.	TGTGCCAGCAGCCCCCGACAGGGGGCCTTATCCCACCCTAGGGGGGCCAACGTCCTGACTTTC	CASSPRQGALSHPRGANVLTF
TRBV5-1	TRBD1	TRBJ2-2	.	TGCGCCAGCAGACCGGGACAGGGGCGTACCGGGGAGCTGTTTTTT	CASRPGQGRTGELFF
TRBV9	.	TRBJ2-7	.	TGTGCCAGCAGCGTAGTAGATTACGAGCAGTACTTC	CASSVVDYEQYF
TRBV4-1	TRBD1	TRBJ2-3	.	TGCGCCAGCAACCCGAATACAGGGGGATTGACAGATACGCAGTATTTT	CASNPNTGGLTDTQYF
TRBV7-9	.	TRBJ1-2	.	TGTGCCAGCAGCAACCTTAGACAGATCAACTATGGCTACACCTTC	CASSNLRQINYGYTF
TRBV12-3/TRBV12-4	.	TRBJ1-1	.	TGTGCCAGCAACCGGGGGACTGAAGCTTTCTTT	CASNRGTEAFF
TRBV10-1	.	TRBJ1-1	.	TGCGCCAGCAGTGAAACGCCGGGCACTGAAGCTTTCTTT	CASSETPGTEAFF
TRBV24-1	TRBD1	TRBJ2-1	.	TGTGCCACCAGTGGACAGGGGGGTCCCAATGAGCAGTTCTTC	CATSGQGGPNEQFF
TRBV27	TRBD1	TRBJ2-7	.	TGTGCCAGCAGTTCGAATACAGGGGACCACGAGCAGTACTTC	CASSSNTGDHEQYF
TRBV4-2	.	TRBJ1-2	.	TGTGCCAGCAGCCCGACACTTACAGGGATCGACTATGGCTACACCTTC	CASSPTLTGIDYGYTF
TRBV5-1	.	TRBJ1-1	.	TGCGCCAGCAGCTTCGGGGAGGAGGGCACTGAAGCTTTCTTT	CASSFGEEGTEAFF